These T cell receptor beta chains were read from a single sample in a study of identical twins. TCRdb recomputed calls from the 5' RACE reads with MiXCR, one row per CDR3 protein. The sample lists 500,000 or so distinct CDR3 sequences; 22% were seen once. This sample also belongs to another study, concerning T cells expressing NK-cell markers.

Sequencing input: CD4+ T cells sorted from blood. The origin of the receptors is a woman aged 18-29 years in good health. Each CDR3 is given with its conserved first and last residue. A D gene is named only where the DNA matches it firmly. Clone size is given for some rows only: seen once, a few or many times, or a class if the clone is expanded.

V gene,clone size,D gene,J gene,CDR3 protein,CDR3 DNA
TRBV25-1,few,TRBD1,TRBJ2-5,CASSEEGTGVKTQYF,TGTGCCAGCAGTGAGGAGGGGACAGGGGTGAAGACCCAGTACTTC
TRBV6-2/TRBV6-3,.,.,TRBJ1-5,CASRPQRNNQPQHF,TGTGCCAGCAGACCCCAGAGGAACAATCAGCCCCAGCATTTT
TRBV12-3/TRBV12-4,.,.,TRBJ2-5,CASNDRDLQETQYF,TGTGCCAGCAACGACCGGGACCTCCAAGAGACCCAGTACTTC
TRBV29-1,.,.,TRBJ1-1,CSVVTVKEAFF,TGCAGCGTTGTGACAGTGAAAGAAGCTTTCTTT
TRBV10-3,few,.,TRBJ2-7,CAMERTRLEQYF,TGTGCCATGGAACGGACCAGGCTCGAGCAGTACTTC
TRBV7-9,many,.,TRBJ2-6,CASSSSGANVLTF,TGTGCCAGCAGTTCCTCTGGGGCCAACGTCCTGACTTTC
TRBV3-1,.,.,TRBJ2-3,CASSHLADTQYF,TGTGCCAGCAGCCACTTAGCAGATACGCAGTATTTT
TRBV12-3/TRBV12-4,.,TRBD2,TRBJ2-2,CASSPGGTNTGELFF,TGTGCCAGCAGTCCGGGGGGGACAAACACCGGGGAGCTGTTTTTT
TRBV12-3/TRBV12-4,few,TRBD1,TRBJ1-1,CASRPHRGNTEAFF,TGTGCCAGCAGACCTCACAGGGGTAACACTGAAGCTTTCTTT
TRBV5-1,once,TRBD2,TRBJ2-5,CASSLPSTSGRGQTQYF,TGCGCCAGCAGCCTACCCTCGACTAGCGGGAGGGGGCAGACCCAGTACTTC
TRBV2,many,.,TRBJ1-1,CASSDYTEAFF,TGTGCCAGCAGTGATTACACTGAAGCTTTCTTT
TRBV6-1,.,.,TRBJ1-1,CASSDELVSEAFF,TGTGCCAGCAGTGATGAATTAGTGTCTGAAGCTTTCTTT
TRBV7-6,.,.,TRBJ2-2,CASSRDGHTGELFF,TGTGCCAGCAGCCGGGACGGTCACACCGGGGAGCTGTTTTTT
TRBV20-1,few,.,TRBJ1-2,CSAPPRGRENGYTF,TGCAGTGCCCCCCCACGAGGGAGGGAAAATGGCTACACCTTC
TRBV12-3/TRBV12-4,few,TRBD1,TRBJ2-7,CASSRRTGNPYEQYF,TGTGCCAGCAGCCGGAGGACAGGGAACCCCTACGAGCAGTACTTC
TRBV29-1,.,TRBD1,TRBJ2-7,CSGAVGAGGAYEQYF,TGCAGCGGTGCCGTTGGGGCAGGGGGAGCCTACGAGCAGTACTTC